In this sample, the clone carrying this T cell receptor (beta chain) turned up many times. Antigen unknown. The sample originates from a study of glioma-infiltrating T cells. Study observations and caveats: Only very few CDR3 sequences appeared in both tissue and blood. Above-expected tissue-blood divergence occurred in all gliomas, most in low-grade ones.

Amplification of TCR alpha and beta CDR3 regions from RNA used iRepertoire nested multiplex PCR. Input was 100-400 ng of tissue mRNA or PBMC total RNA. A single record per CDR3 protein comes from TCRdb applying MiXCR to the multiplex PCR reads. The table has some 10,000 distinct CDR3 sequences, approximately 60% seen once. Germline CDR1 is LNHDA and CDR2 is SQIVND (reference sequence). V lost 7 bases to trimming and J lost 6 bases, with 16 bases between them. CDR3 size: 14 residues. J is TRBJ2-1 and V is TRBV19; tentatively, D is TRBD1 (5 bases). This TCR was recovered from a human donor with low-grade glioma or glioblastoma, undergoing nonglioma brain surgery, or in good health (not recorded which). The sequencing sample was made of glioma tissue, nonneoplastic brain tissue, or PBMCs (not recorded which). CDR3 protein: CASTPQGIGNEQFF. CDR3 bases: TGTGCCAGTACCCCCCAGGGAATCGGCAATGAGCAGTTCTTC.